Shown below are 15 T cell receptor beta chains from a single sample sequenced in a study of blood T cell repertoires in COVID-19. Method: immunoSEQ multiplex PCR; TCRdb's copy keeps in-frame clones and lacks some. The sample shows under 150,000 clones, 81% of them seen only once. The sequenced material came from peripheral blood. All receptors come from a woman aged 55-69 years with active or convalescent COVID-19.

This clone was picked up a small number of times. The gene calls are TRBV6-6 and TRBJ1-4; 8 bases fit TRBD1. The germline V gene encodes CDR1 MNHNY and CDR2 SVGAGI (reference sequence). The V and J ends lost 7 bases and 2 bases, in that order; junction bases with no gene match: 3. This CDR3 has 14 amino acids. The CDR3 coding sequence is TGTGCCAGCACTCACAGGGGGACTAATGAAAAACTGTTTTTT. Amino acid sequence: CASTHRGTNEKLFF.

CDR3 coding DNA: TGTGCCAGCAGTTTCGCGGGAGTTACCGGGGAGCTGTTTTTT. Protein product: CASSFAGVTGELFF. This rearrangement joins TRBV28 to TRBJ2-2; 7 bases agree with TRBD2. V was clipped by 3 bases and J by 5 bases; unmatched bases: 3. The germline V gene has CDR1 MDHEN and CDR2 SYDVKM. The CDR3 is 14 amino acids.

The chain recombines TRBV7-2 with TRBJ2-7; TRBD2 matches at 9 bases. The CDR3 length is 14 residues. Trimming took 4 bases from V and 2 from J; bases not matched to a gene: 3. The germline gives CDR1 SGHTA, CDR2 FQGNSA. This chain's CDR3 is CASSSSGIPYEQYF. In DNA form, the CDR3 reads TGTGCCAGCAGCTCTAGCGGGATCCCCTACGAGCAGTACTTC.

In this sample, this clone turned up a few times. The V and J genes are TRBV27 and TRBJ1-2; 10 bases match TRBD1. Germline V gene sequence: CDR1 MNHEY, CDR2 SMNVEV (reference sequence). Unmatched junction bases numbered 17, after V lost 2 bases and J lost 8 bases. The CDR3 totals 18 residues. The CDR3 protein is CASSLSMDRGSVGQGYTF. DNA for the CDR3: TGTGCCAGCAGTTTAAGTATGGACAGGGGGTCGGTAGGTCAGGGCTACACCTTC.

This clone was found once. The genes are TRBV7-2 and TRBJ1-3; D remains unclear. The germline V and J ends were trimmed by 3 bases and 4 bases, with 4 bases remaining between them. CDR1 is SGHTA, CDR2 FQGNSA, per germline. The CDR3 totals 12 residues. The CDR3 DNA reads TGTGCCAGCAGCTTCCAAGGAAACACCATATATTTT. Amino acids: CASSFQGNTIYF.

The CDR3, as DNA: TGTGCCAGCAGTGAATTAGCGGAAAGCTCCTACGAGCAGTACTTC. This gives the protein CASSELAESSYEQYF. J is TRBJ2-7 and V is TRBV2; the D gene is possibly TRBD2 (6 bases). The CDR3 is made up of 15 amino acids. In germline, CDR1 is SNHLY, CDR2 FYNNEI. V was pared by 2 bases and J by 0 bases, with 11 bases between. The full variable domain, with the rest looked up from reference TRBV2 and TRBJ2-7, is EPEVTQTPSHQVTQMGQEVILRCVPISNHLYFYWYRQILGQKVEFLVSFYNNEISEKSEIFDDQFSVERPDGSNFTLKIRSTKLEDSAMYFCASSELAESSYEQYFGPGTRLTVT.

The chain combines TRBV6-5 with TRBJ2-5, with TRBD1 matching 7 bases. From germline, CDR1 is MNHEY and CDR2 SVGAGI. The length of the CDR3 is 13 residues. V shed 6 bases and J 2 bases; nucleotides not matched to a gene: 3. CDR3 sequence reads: CASSRDRQETQYF. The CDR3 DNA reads TGTGCCAGCAGCCGGGACAGACAAGAGACCCAGTACTTC.

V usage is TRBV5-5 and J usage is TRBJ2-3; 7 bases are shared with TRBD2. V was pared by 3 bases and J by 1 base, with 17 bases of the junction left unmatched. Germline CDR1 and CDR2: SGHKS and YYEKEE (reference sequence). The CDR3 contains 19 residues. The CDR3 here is CASSSEAGRGFPGTDTQYF. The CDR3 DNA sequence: TGTGCCAGCAGCTCCGAAGCGGGGCGGGGGTTCCCTGGCACAGATACGCAGTATTTT.

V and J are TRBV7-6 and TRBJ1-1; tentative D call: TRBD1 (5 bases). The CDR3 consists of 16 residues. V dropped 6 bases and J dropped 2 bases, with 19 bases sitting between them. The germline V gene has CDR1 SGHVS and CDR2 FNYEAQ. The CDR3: CASRGVYALINTEAFF. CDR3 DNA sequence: TGTGCCAGCAGAGGGGTGTATGCCCTAATCAACACTGAAGCTTTCTTT.

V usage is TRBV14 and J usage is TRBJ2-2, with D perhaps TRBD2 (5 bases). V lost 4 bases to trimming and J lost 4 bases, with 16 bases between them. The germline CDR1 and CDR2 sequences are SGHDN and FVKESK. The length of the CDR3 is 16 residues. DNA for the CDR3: TGTGCCAGCAGCCCCTTCGTGGAGGCTAGCACCGGGGAGCTGTTTTTT. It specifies CASSPFVEASTGELFF.

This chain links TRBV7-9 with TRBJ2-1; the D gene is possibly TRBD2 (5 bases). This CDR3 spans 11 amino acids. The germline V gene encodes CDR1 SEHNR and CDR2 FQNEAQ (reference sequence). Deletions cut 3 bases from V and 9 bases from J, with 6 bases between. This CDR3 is CASSLEVEQFF. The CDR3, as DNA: TGTGCCAGCAGCTTGGAGGTTGAGCAGTTCTTC.

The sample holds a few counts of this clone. This CDR3 reads CASTFPGQGYEKLFF. CDR3 DNA sequence: TGTGCCAGTACCTTCCCCGGACAGGGGTATGAAAAACTGTTTTTT. The chain has TRBV19 and TRBJ1-4; 9 nucleotides line up with TRBD1. CDR3 length: 15 residues. V trimming: 7 bases; J trimming: 6 bases; junction bases outside the gene matches: 9. Germline lookup yields CDR1 LNHDA and CDR2 SQIVND (reference sequence).

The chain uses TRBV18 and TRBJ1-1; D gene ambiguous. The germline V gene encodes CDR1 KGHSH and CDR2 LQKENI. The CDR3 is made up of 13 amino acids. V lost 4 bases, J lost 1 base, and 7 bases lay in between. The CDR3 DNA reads TGTGCCAGCTCACAGCTCAAGAACACTGAAGCTTTCTTT. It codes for CASSQLKNTEAFF.

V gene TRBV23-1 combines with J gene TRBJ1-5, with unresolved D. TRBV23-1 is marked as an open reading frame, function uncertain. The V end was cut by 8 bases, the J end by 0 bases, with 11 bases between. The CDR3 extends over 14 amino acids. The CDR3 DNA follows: TGCGCCAGCGGTTGTTGGCATAGCAATCAGCCCCAGCATTTT. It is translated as CASGCWHSNQPQHF.

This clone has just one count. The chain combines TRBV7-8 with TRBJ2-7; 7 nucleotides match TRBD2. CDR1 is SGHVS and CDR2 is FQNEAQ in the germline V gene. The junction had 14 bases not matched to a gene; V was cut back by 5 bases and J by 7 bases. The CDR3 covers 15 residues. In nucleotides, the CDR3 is TGTGCCAGCAGCCTAGAGGGACTACTCCTTGGGGAGCAGTACTTC. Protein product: CASSLEGLLLGEQYF.